This TCR beta chain was documented in a study of cytomegalovirus exposure and HLA in healthy donors. Study results and caveats: An assumption of roughly uniform sequencing depth across donors underlay the presence/absence analyses.

This clone showed up just once. Its antigen remains unknown. CDR3 length: 13 amino acids. V was shortened by 7 bases and J by 12 bases, with 16 bases between the two germline ends. Germline V gene sequence: CDR1 LNHDA, CDR2 SQIVND (reference sequence). The study ran its PCR with 60 Vbeta and 13 Jbeta primers. Here immunoSEQ multiplex PCR was the method, and the copy in TCRdb shows in-frame clones only, minus some. The top ten clones hold roughly 1% of a sample with a few hundred thousand clones, more than 85% of them seen once. V gene TRBV19 combines with J gene TRBJ1-6; D might be TRBD1 (5 bases). Specimen: PBMCs. The TCR was taken from a woman between 18 and 30 years old in good health and CMV-seronegative. CDR3 sequence (DNA): TGTGCCAGTATGCAGGGTGGCCAGGGACCCCTCCACTTT. This codes for CASMQGGQGPLHF.